This T cell receptor (beta chain) appears in the sequencing data of a study of blood T cell repertoires in COVID-19. The sample holds one count of this clone. Seattle's cohort entered during active infection and was followed longitudinally. CDR1 and CDR2 from the germline V gene are MNHEY and SMNVEV (reference sequence). This CDR3 region has 11 residues. V dropped 3 bases and J dropped 8 bases, with 5 bases sitting between them. Study processing details: Amplification from reference gene primers served as the basis for estimated nucleated cell counts. Produced via immunoSEQ multiplex PCR; TCRdb's table is partial and in-frame only. The DNA was the basis for D and trimming; V, J and clone size are from that table. The table shows over 400,000 clones, with roughly 91% occurring only once.

This receptor was obtained from a woman in her forties or fifties with COVID-19, enrolled during active disease. Sequencing was carried out using peripheral blood. The chain employs TRBV27 and TRBJ2-1; D is ambiguous. The CDR3 loop is CASSFGDEQFF. DNA for the CDR3: TGTGCCAGCAGTTTCGGTGATGAGCAGTTCTTC.